What follows are 12 T cell receptor beta chains derived from one specimen sequenced in a study of CD8 T cells in ankylosing spondylitis. These receptors' antigens are unknown. MiXCR was run by TCRdb on the 5' RACE reads, yielding one entry per CDR3 protein. Of a few hundred thousand distinct CDR3 sequences listed, roughly 13% are singletons. Notes on the study in general: Blood from ankylosing spondylitis patients appeared to carry a characteristic roughly eight-variant TCR beta motif.

Specimen: blood, either unsorted or a sorted T cell fraction (not recorded which). The receptors come from a male donor with ankylosing spondylitis.

The genes are TRBV4-2 and TRBJ2-1; 9 bases fit TRBD2. J lost 4 bases, V lost 2 bases, and 3 bases had no gene match. The CDR3 extends over 15 amino acids. Germline CDR1 is LGHNA and CDR2 is YNFKEQ. The CDR3 DNA reads as TGTGCCAGCAGCCAAATGACTAGCGGTTACAATGAGCAGTTCTTC. It specifies CASSQMTSGYNEQFF.

This clonotype turned up a few times. The chain has TRBV20-1 and TRBJ2-7, with D maybe TRBD1 (5 bases). This CDR3 is 12 amino acids long. Germline CDR1 and CDR2: DFQATT and SNEGSKA (reference sequence). V gave up 8 bases and J gave up 2 bases, with 13 bases separating them. The CDR3 is CSTHGRAYEQYF. The CDR3 DNA follows: TGCAGTACTCATGGCAGGGCCTACGAGCAGTACTTC.

This rearrangement joins TRBV6-1 to TRBJ2-5; D uncertain. V was clipped by 6 bases and J by 4 bases, with 12 bases between them. Germline V gene lookup returns CDR1 MNHNS and CDR2 SASEGT. The CDR3 runs 13 residues. In DNA, the CDR3 is TGTGCCAGCAGAGTGGTAGGAGCAGAGACCCAGTACTTC. Its protein product is CASRVVGAETQYF.

This clonotype has just a few counts. The chain carries TRBV5-6 and TRBJ1-5, with D possibly matching TRBD1 (5 bases). Germline CDR1 is SGHDT and CDR2 is YYEEEE. CDR3 size: 16 residues. Trimming took off 0 bases at V and 11 bases at J, with 21 bases between the two ends. The CDR3 loop reads CASSLGAGTFFMAQHF. For the CDR3, the DNA is TGTGCCAGCAGCTTGGGGGCCGGGACTTTCTTTATGGCCCAGCATTTT.

This clonotype was picked up many times. This sequence joins TRBV19 and TRBJ1-1; maybe TRBD1 (5 bases). The length of the CDR3 is 11 residues. CDR1 is LNHDA, CDR2 SQIVND, per germline (reference sequence). The V end lost 4 bases, the J end lost 6 bases, and 6 bases lay between the germline ends. As DNA, the CDR3 is TGTGCCAGTAGTAGGGGCCCTGAAGCTTTCTTT. Translating it yields CASSRGPEAFF.

There are a few counts of this clonotype. The rearrangement joins TRBV20-1 to TRBJ2-5; D gene uncertain. The CDR3 has 12 residues. V lost 5 bases to trimming and J lost 4 bases, with 11 bases between them. Germline values: CDR1 DFQATT, CDR2 SNEGSKA (reference sequence). DNA of the CDR3: TGCAGTGCTTTGTGGCTAGTAGAGACCCAGTACTTC. Its protein is CSALWLVETQYF.

A few counts support this clonotype. Since a much larger clone is just one base distant, this may be a read error. The genes are TRBV7-8 and TRBJ2-1, with D hard to call. Per the germline V gene, CDR1 is SGHVS and CDR2 is FQNEAQ. V gave up 5 bases and J gave up 0 bases, with 5 bases separating them. This CDR3 has 13 amino acids. The CDR3 bases are TGTGCCAGCAGCCAGAACTCCTACAATGAGCAGTTCTTC. Protein: CASSQNSYNEQFF.

This clonotype was observed a handful of times. This chain uses TRBV20-1 with TRBJ1-3; no clear D gene. Germline V CDR1 and CDR2: DFQATT, SNEGSKA (reference sequence). V shed 6 bases and J shed 3 bases, with 27 bases lying between them. There are 18 residues in the CDR3. The CDR3 sequence: CSAVSGFPLGGGGNTIYF. The CDR3 nucleotides read TGCAGTGCCGTTTCCGGTTTCCCTCTCGGAGGAGGTGGAAACACCATATATTTT.

This clonotype was counted only a few times. CDR3 loop: CSAEGTSGGGETQYF. In DNA, the CDR3 is TGCAGTGCTGAGGGGACTAGCGGAGGCGGGGAGACCCAGTACTTC. This chain joins TRBV20-1 and TRBJ2-5, with TRBD2 matching over 11 bases. The V segment lost 5 bases and the J segment 5 bases; nucleotides outside the gene matches: 10. Germline loops: CDR1 DFQATT, CDR2 SNEGSKA (reference sequence). The CDR3 spans 15 residues.

J is TRBJ2-7 and V is TRBV11-2; D is unclear. V lost 5 bases to trimming and J lost 4 bases, with 18 bases between them. The CDR3 loop spans 15 amino acids. Per germline, CDR1 SGHAT and CDR2 FQNNGV. The CDR3, as DNA: TGTGCCAGCAGCCGTCCGGGCCTTCGACTTTACGAGCAGTACTTC. Translating gives CASSRPGLRLYEQYF.

As for this clonotype: Germline is not matched at one junction end, which may reflect a read error. V and J are TRBV4-2 and TRBJ2-5, with TRBD2 matching over 8 bases. The CDR3 runs to 17 residues. CDR1 LGHNA and CDR2 YNFKEQ come from the germline V gene. CDR3 coding DNA: TGTACCAGCAGCCAAGGGGGGAGTAGCGGGATGGATGAGACCCAGTACTTC. Its protein is CTSSQGGSSGMDETQYF.

This clonotype was detected many times. This chain connects TRBV20-1 to TRBJ2-1, with 12 bases that match TRBD2. The V gene's germline CDR1 is DFQATT and CDR2 SNEGSKA (reference sequence). The V and J ends lost 6 bases and 7 bases, in that order; junction bases with no gene match: 13. The CDR3 covers 16 residues. The CDR3 DNA is TGCAGTGCCGAGAAACCTACTAGCGGGAGGATTAATGAGCAGTTCTTC. Protein product: CSAEKPTSGRINEQFF.